This T cell receptor (beta chain) appears in the sequencing data of a study of immune heterogeneity within non-small cell lung tumors (dated by TCRdb to the late 2010s). Background for the entire study: Histology comprised a handful of squamous cell carcinomas, 9 to 11 non-squamous carcinomas and 1 tumor not otherwise specified. To examine intratumoral immune heterogeneity, the study used whole-exome sequencing, RNA-seq and TCR beta repertoire sequencing on multiple spatially distinct regions of each NSCLC tumor. TCR repertoires were analyzed from 55 to 65 tumor loci of under 18 patients, whereas transcriptome data were available for only around 48 loci from some eleven patients. Binding of neoantigens to the HLA alleles of each patient was predicted with netMHCpan-3.0 for mutant peptides of 8 to 11 amino acids.

The TCR beta CDR3 region was amplified with a multiplex PCR system whose first round of roughly 11 cycles used 32 V-gene forward primers and 13 J-gene reverse primers. A QIAGEN Multiplex PCR Kit was used for first-round PCR, and the primer sequences were filed in Chinese patent CN105087789A. Illumina universal primers were added in a second PCR round performed with the Phusion High-Fidelity PCR Kit. Paired-end sequencing of TCR libraries was carried out on the Illumina HiSeq X Ten platform at a read length of 151 bp. Processing in the source paper ran as follows. Cutadapt removed reads without multiplex PCR primers, PEAR merged read pairs, and MiXCR with default settings called CDR3 regions. Shannon entropy measured repertoire diversity, and clonality was calculated as one minus the Shannon entropy divided by the ln of the count of productive unique sequences. Clonotypes at a frequency of at least 0.5% were defined as dominant or high-frequency T-cell clones. TCRdb took the public reads, trimmed them with fastp at Q25, ran MiXCR for clone calling and kept in-frame beta chains. Rows are combined by CDR3 protein, so each entry shows the most common genes and DNA. TCRdb, rather than the study authors, made the V and J calls. The table for this sample lists 20,000 to 25,000 distinct CDR3 sequences; around a quarter of them were counted only once. Jointly, the top ten make up around 3.8% of the sample.

Results the study describes overall, beyond this receptor: Within a patient, the same dominant CDR3B clonotypes appeared at multiple loci, but different tumor locations also contained unique high-frequency clones. High-frequency TCR beta clonotypes were largely distinct between individual patients. Local T-cell repertoire clonality showed a statistically significant but moderate positive correlation with local tumor mutational burden (R around 0.35).

This clonotype was recorded many times. Its specific antigen is unknown. Base-call qualities are not available, and no considerably larger clone is one nucleotide away. There are 14 amino acids in the CDR3, from cysteine to phenylalanine inclusive. CDR3 DNA is the only sequence kept; it has 42 bases, read in frame from the first base. The V end loses 2 bases and the J end loses 9 bases, and a stretch of 11 bases separates them. Looking up the germline V gene yields CDR1 MNHNS and CDR2 SASEGT. For the TCR template, genomic DNA was extracted from bulk tumor tissue, and around 600 ng of gDNA was amplified for each sample. During surgery, several biopsies were collected from each primary tumor and placed as far from one another as possible within the tumor mass. The study cohort was described as untreated, and patients were newly diagnosed NSCLC cases undergoing curative surgery. The donor group was made up of approximately 16 newly diagnosed non-small cell lung cancer patients undergoing surgery with curative intent. The resected tumor masses were reviewed by two independent pathologists. Only high-quality DNA and RNA samples were carried forward to sequencing.

The specimen was lung tumor tissue. This chain is built from TRBV6-1 and TRBJ1-6; no D gene is confidently identified. The source of this sequence is a man aged 40-49 years with non-small cell lung cancer. The sequence in DNA is TGTGCCAGCAGTGAAATGGTCCAGCGTTCACCCCTCCACTTT. Its protein reads: CASSEMVQRSPLHF.